The following is a TCR beta chain sequence with its context. The CDR3 sequence is 13 residues long. Per the germline V gene, CDR1 is SNHLY and CDR2 is FYNNEI. Losses at the gene ends were 6 bases for V and 1 base for J; bases not matched to a gene: 2. The entry originates in a study of blood T cell repertoires in COVID-19. The repertoire was sequenced with immunoSEQ multiplex PCR; TCRdb's copy has only in-frame clones and lacks some. The data show 150,000 to 200,000 clones, about 92% seen once. This chain connects TRBV2 to TRBJ1-1, with 7 nucleotides matching TRBD1. This sequence originates from an older woman with COVID-19, enrolled during active disease. Sequencing used peripheral blood. This CDR3 reads CASRGTENTEAFF. In DNA form, the CDR3 reads TGTGCCAGCAGGGGGACAGAGAACACTGAAGCTTTCTTT.